This TCR beta chain was identified in a study of memory CD4+ T cells and cytomegalovirus serostatus. Single viable CD3+CD4+CD8-CD45RO+ cells were sorted as the memory CD4+ T cells. Serum IgG to CMV pp150, pp28, p38 and p52 defined serostatus. Study-level points and caveats: Suggested: most of the CMV-linked TCR signature lies in CD4+ memory cells.

This CDR3 is 13 amino acids long. V lost 2 bases, J lost 6 bases, and 10 bases lay in between. CDR1 and CDR2 (germline): MGHRA, YSYEKL. This clone was detected a few times. Its antigen is not known. Libraries were prepared by immunoSEQ multiplex PCR; TCRdb keeps only in-frame clonotypes and omits some of them. This sample carries about 42,000 clones, more than 60% of them seen once, and the ten largest clones take around 0.5%. The TCR sequence derives from an adult in good health and CMV-seronegative. This chain uses TRBV4-1 with TRBJ1-1; D uncertain. The specimen was memory CD4+ T cells from blood. CDR3 nucleotides: TGCGCCAGCAGCCAAAGCCAGGTCGCTGAAGCTTTCTTT. This gives the protein CASSQSQVAEAFF.